This record looks at one T cell receptor beta chain sequence and its context. Its cognate antigen is unknown. PCR used 60 Vbeta primers and 13 Jbeta primers. The protocol was immunoSEQ multiplex PCR, while the TCRdb copy is restricted to in-frame clones and leaves out a portion. The repertoire includes about 180,000 clones, 77% of them detected once, and about 1.5% sits in the top ten. The data derive from a study of cytomegalovirus exposure and HLA in healthy donors. Whole-study results and caveats: Most sequenced TCRs were rare (though some public TCRs occurred in many donors). The study labeled 150 or so TCR beta chains cytomegalovirus-associated. Prior analysis indicated that the majority of TCR beta V segments exhibited productivity approximately 87% or approximately 30% of the time.

V was trimmed by 3 bases and J by 3 bases, leaving 9 bases between them. The CDR3 loop spans 13 amino acids. Germline V gives CDR1 LNHDA, CDR2 SQIVND (reference sequence). This chain links TRBV19 with TRBJ2-7, with D unclear. Sample: PBMCs. This receptor was identified in a woman in her twenties or thirties in good health and CMV-seropositive. CDR3 in amino acids: CASSIVWSYEQYF. The CDR3 DNA sequence: TGTGCCAGTAGTATTGTTTGGAGCTACGAGCAGTACTTC.